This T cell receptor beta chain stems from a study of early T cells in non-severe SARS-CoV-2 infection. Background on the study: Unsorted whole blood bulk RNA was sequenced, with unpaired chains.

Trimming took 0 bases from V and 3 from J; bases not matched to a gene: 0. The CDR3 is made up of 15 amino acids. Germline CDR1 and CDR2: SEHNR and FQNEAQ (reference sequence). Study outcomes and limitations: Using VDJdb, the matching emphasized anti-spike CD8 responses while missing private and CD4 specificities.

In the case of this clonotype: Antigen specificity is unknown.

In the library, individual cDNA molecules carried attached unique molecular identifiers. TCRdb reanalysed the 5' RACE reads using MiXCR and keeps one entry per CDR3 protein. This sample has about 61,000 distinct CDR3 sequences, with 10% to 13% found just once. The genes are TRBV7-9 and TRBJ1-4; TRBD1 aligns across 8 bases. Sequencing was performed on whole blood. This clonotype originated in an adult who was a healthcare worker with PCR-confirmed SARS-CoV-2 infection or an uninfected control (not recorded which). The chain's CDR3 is CASSLATGANEKLFF. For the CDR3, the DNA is TGTGCCAGCAGCTTAGCGACAGGGGCTAATGAAAAACTGTTTTTT.